This T cell receptor beta chain was identified during a study of beta chain features in type 1 diabetes (dated by TCRdb to 2016 to 2018). Looking at the study overall: No differences in mean age, gender distribution, total cell number or subset yield were found between patients and healthy donors. The study compared TCRB repertoires of sorted circulating CD4+ T cell subsets between recently diagnosed type 1 diabetes patients and matched healthy donors. A total of over 90,000,000 sorted cells were examined across all samples, and a strong correlation was observed between cell number per subset and RNA yield. Naive and central memory subsets were obtained from all 30 or so donors, but regulatory and stem cell-like memory subsets were isolated from only 8 patients and roughly 8 healthy donors. Study-wide conclusions, independent of this receptor: A moderate but significant shortening of TCRB CDR3 length was observed in type 1 diabetes patients in all four CD4+ subsets. At VDJ recombination sites, patients with type 1 diabetes made fewer insertions and deleted more nucleotides, a pattern implying thymic rearrangement abnormalities. Because the HLA sub-analyses included only small numbers of individuals, any influence of HLA type on TCRB rearrangement was left unresolved. Sequencing cDNA rather than genomic DNA could over-represent highly expressing activated cells, although activation and CD3 levels did not differ between groups. Naive, central memory and regulatory TCRB repertoires appeared to be more similar among patients than among healthy donors. Shorter templates might be favored by PCR, yet because patient and control samples were amplified and corrected together, any such skew would affect both groups equally.

From each donor, a single peripheral blood sample of approximately 120 mL on average was drawn into heparinised tubes. A BD FACSAria II was used to sort naive, central memory, regulatory and stem cell-like memory CD4+ T cells with a panel that included CD45RO, CCR7, CD25, CD127, CD95 and CD27. Every sorted population had a purity above 95%. Right away, PBMCs were isolated by Lymphoprep density gradient centrifugation and were stained directly, with no culture step. Samples were stained and sorted in pairs, with one healthy donor and one patient per experiment, so that batch effects were minimized. V drops 2 bases and J drops 3 bases, leaving 8 bases in between. There are 13 amino acids in the CDR3, from cysteine to phenylalanine inclusive. Just the 39-base CDR3 DNA is kept, in frame starting at base 1. Based on the germline V gene, the CDR1 and CDR2 sequences are MGHDK and SYGVNS. The entire isolated RNA was reverse transcribed using the High Capacity cDNA Reverse Transcription Kit, and thus expressed TCRB transcripts were sequenced. Deep immunoSEQ sequencing was applied to naive, central memory and regulatory T cell samples, giving an average of about 3.57 million total reads per sample. After sorted cells were lysed in RLT buffer, RNA was extracted with DNase-treated RNeasy Micro or Mini kits, with the choice depending on cell number. Each cell subset was processed separately to prevent cross-contamination, with patient and healthy donor samples processed together. Using the immunoSEQ multiplex PCR, TCRB sequences were amplified from cDNA into 87-bp fragments spanning the CDR3 region. The amplicons were sequenced using the Illumina HiSeq platform. In the paper's pipeline: PCR bias was computationally corrected using synthetic template baselines, reads within Hamming distance 2 were collapsed, and singletons that could not be merged were discarded. Reads were aligned against IMGT to assign V, D and J genes, CDR3 length and insertions or deletions at six rearrangement sites. Within each subset, clonotype counts were normalized to the number of sorted cells before true diversity and Gini coefficients were calculated with the tcR R package. Repertoire sharing was quantified using the overlap coefficient calculated on TCRB nucleotide sequences. As a proxy for the pre-selection repertoire, out-of-frame TCRB sequences from naive cells were analyzed. Not all clones reach the TCRdb copy of this immuneACCESS table, which keeps in-frame sequences only. Checked studies attribute under half of the gap to unresolved V genes and leave the rest unexplained. For V, J and clone size, that table is used; D and trimming come from the DNA. The sample yields around 150,000 clones; about 63% were counted once. The ten biggest clones cover 0.08% to 0.09% of the sample.

This clone was counted only a few times. There is no known antigen for this receptor. No base-level quality is on record; no much larger clone is a single base apart. Material: naive CD4+ T cells from blood. The cell subset or site label on this specimen signifies: true naive CD4+ T cells. This TCR came from a man aged 25 to 40 with type 1 diabetes. The V and J segments used are TRBV25-1 and TRBJ2-7; D gene: possibly TRBD1, on 5 matching bases. Here is the DNA: TGTGCCAGCAGTGAAGGGGCGAACTACGAGCAGTACTTC. This yields the protein CASSEGANYEQYF.